A single sample gave rise to the 25 T cell receptor beta chains below, sequenced in a study of patients and donors after allogeneic stem cell transplantation. A single record per CDR3 protein comes from TCRdb applying MiXCR to the RT-PCR reads. Of roughly 250,000 distinct CDR3 sequences listed, about 14% are singletons. Sequencing was carried out using blood, either unsorted or a sorted T cell fraction (not recorded which). These receptors all come from a human donor who was either an allogeneic HSCT recipient or a stem cell or donor lymphocyte infusion donor (not recorded which). It is not recorded whose cells these are; they may come from a transplant donor.

The chain recombines TRBV5-1 with TRBJ2-1; TRBD2 is a possible D gene (5 bases). The V gene lost 2 bases and the J gene lost 9 bases, with 12 bases spanning the gap. This CDR3 comprises 13 residues. Germline CDR1 is SGHRS and CDR2 is YFSETQ. The CDR3 sequence: CASSLQPSGEQFF. The CDR3 DNA reads TGCGCCAGCAGCTTACAACCCAGCGGTGAGCAGTTCTTC. The entire variable domain, with the rest obtained from reference TRBV5-1 and TRBJ2-1, is as follows: KAGVTQTPRYLIKTRGQQVTLSCSPISGHRSVSWYQQTPGQGLQFLFEYFSETQRNKGNFPGRFSGRQFSNSRSEMNVSTLELGDSALYLCASSLQPSGEQFFGPGTRLTVL.

This clonotype was observed many times. The V call is TRBV6-1, the J call TRBJ1-4; TRBD1 is a possible D gene (6 bases). CDR1 is MNHNS, CDR2 SASEGT, per germline. Trimming removed 7 bases at V and 2 bases at J, with 23 bases between. The CDR3 is 18 amino acids. The DNA for the CDR3 is TGTGCCAGCATGGGGGTTGTGGGGGGCGCGTGGACTAATGAAAAACTGTTTTTT. Encoded protein: CASMGVVGGAWTNEKLFF.

At least ten counts were recorded for this clonotype. The chain joins TRBV10-3 to TRBJ1-1, with D possibly matching TRBD1 (5 bases). Per the germline V gene, CDR1 is ENHRY and CDR2 is SYGVKD. The CDR3 consists of 13 residues. V was pared by 4 bases and J by 5 bases, with 11 bases between. CDR3 bases: TGTGCCATCAGTGGGTGGGACCGAACTGAAGCTTTCTTT. It translates to CAISGWDRTEAFF.

There are many counts of this clonotype. The J gene is TRBJ1-2, the V gene TRBV20-1, with 9 nucleotides matching TRBD1. Germline CDR1 is DFQATT and CDR2 is SNEGSKA (reference sequence). The CDR3 contains 14 residues. V lost 0 bases and J lost 8; bases outside the gene matches: 7. Written as DNA, the CDR3 is TGCAGTGCTAGAGACCCGACAGGGGGGCTAGGCTACACCTTC. The encoded protein is CSARDPTGGLGYTF.

The rearrangement joins TRBV20-1 to TRBJ2-3; D is perhaps TRBD1 (6 bases). The CDR3 runs 15 residues. Germline V gives CDR1 DFQATT, CDR2 SNEGSKA (reference sequence). V was shortened by 5 bases and J by 2 bases, with 17 bases between the two germline ends. CDR3 nucleotides: TGCAGTGCTGAGCCAGGGGAGTCCTCCACAGATACGCAGTATTTT. Protein sequence: CSAEPGESSTDTQYF.

V is TRBV30 and J is TRBJ1-1; D may be TRBD1 (6 bases). The CDR3 runs to 14 residues. V was trimmed by 3 bases and J by 3 bases, leaving 14 bases between them. The germline CDR1 and CDR2 sequences are GTSNPN and SVGIG (reference sequence). CDR3 region: CAWSRGQTDTEAFF. In nucleotides, the CDR3 is TGTGCCTGGAGCCGCGGACAGACGGACACTGAAGCTTTCTTT.

This clonotype has a handful of counts. This chain connects TRBV11-2 to TRBJ2-7; D remains unclear. The V and J ends lost 0 bases and 6 bases respectively, with 9 bases between them. The CDR3 runs to 13 residues. Germline CDR1 SGHAT, CDR2 FQNNGV. CDR3 in DNA: TGTGCCAGCAGCTTAGATCGCCTTGGCGAGCAGTACTTC. Translating it yields CASSLDRLGEQYF.

This clonotype was detected a few times. The J gene is TRBJ2-7, the V gene TRBV5-1; D is possibly TRBD2 (6 bases). Germline CDR1 reads SGHRS; CDR2 reads YFSETQ. Trimming cost V 1 base and J 5 bases, with 19 bases left between them. The CDR3 is 16 amino acids. As DNA, the CDR3 is TGCGCCAGCAGCTTGTCGACCCCCCGGAGGGCCAACGAGCAGTACTTC. Translating gives CASSLSTPRRANEQYF. Drawing the rest from reference TRBV5-1 and TRBJ2-7, the complete variable domain is KAGVTQTPRYLIKTRGQQVTLSCSPISGHRSVSWYQQTPGQGLQFLFEYFSETQRNKGNFPGRFSGRQFSNSRSEMNVSTLELGDSALYLCASSLSTPRRANEQYFGPGTRLTVT.

This clonotype was seen repeatedly, ten times or more. J is TRBJ2-3 and V is TRBV7-8, with a tentative D call TRBD1 (6 bases). Germline CDR1 is SGHVS and CDR2 is FQNEAQ. Trimming removed 0 bases at V and 2 bases at J, with 9 bases between. This CDR3 contains 15 residues. CDR3 coding DNA: TGTGCCAGCAGCTTAGCGGGGGCAATCACAGATACGCAGTATTTT. Residues: CASSLAGAITDTQYF. The entire variable domain, with the rest obtained from reference TRBV7-8 and TRBJ2-3, is as follows: GAGVSQSPRYKVAKRGQDVALRCDPISGHVSLFWYQQALGQGPEFLTYFQNEAQLDKSGLPSDRFFAERPEGSVSTLKIQRTQQEDSAVYLCASSLAGAITDTQYFGPGTRLTVL.

V gene TRBV6-1 combines with J gene TRBJ2-5, with TRBD2 matching over 8 bases. V was pared by 7 bases and J by 2 bases, with 9 bases of the junction left unmatched. Germline CDR1 reads MNHNS; CDR2 reads SASEGT. The CDR3 sequence is 15 residues long. The CDR3 reads CASNSRGGLQETQYF. Written as DNA, the CDR3 is TGTGCCAGCAACTCTCGCGGGGGGCTACAAGAGACCCAGTACTTC.

The chain is built from TRBV6-1 and TRBJ1-5; TRBD1 aligns across 7 bases. Germline V gene data show CDR1 as MNHNS and CDR2 as SASEGT. There are 13 residues in the CDR3. With V trimmed by 5 bases and J by 6 bases, 4 bases remained unmatched. DNA of the CDR3: TGTGCCAGCAGTAGCAGGGGGGGTCAGCCCCAGCATTTT. The encoded protein is CASSSRGGQPQHF.

This clonotype was counted ten times or more. The chain combines TRBV7-2 with TRBJ2-2; tentatively, D is TRBD2 (7 bases). This CDR3 has 14 residues. V dropped 6 bases and J dropped 5 bases, with 13 bases sitting between them. Germline CDR1 is SGHTA and CDR2 is FQGNSA. Here the CDR3 reads CASRGGGRTGELFF. In nucleotides, the CDR3 is TGTGCCAGCAGAGGGGGAGGGCGGACCGGGGAGCTGTTTTTT.

The chain couples TRBV7-3 to TRBJ2-5; no definite D call. The CDR3 sequence is 15 residues long. V dropped 0 bases and J dropped 1 base, with 9 bases sitting between them. Germline lookup yields CDR1 SGHTA and CDR2 FQGTGA. The CDR3 here is CASSLTAAAQETQYF. The CDR3 bases are TGTGCCAGCAGCTTAACAGCTGCGGCCCAAGAGACCCAGTACTTC.

This clonotype was seen more than once but under ten times. The V and J genes are TRBV9 and TRBJ1-1; TRBD1 might be the D (5 bases). Trimming cost V 0 bases and J 5 bases, with 14 bases left between them. Germline CDR1 and CDR2: SGDLS and YYNGEE. The CDR3 is 15 residues long. CDR3: CASSVGGATGTEAFF. The CDR3 DNA sequence: TGTGCCAGCAGCGTAGGAGGGGCCACGGGGACTGAAGCTTTCTTT.

The CDR3 here is CSASGGGTNEKLFF. The DNA for the CDR3 is TGCAGTGCTAGCGGTGGGGGGACCAATGAAAAACTGTTTTTT. The chain is built from TRBV20-1 and TRBJ1-4; possible D gene TRBD1, 5 bases. V lost 3 bases and J lost 5, with 13 bases in between. This CDR3 is 14 amino acids long. In germline, CDR1 is DFQATT, CDR2 SNEGSKA (reference sequence).

This clonotype has ten or more counts. The rearrangement links TRBV9 to TRBJ1-6; D is uncertain. Germline V CDR1 and CDR2: SGDLS, YYNGEE. CDR3 length: 13 amino acids. V was trimmed by 3 bases and J by 7 bases, leaving 8 bases between them. The CDR3, as DNA: TGTGCCAGCAGCGGCGGGGAGAATTCACCCCTCCACTTT. Protein product: CASSGGENSPLHF.

This chain uses TRBV2 with TRBJ2-7, with 7 bases that match TRBD2. The CDR3 totals 12 residues. Unmatched junction bases numbered 4, after V lost 11 bases and J lost 0 bases. The germline V gene encodes CDR1 SNHLY and CDR2 FYNNEI. Here the CDR3 DNA reads TGTGCCGGACTAGGGAGCTCCTACGAGCAGTACTTC. It specifies CAGLGSSYEQYF.

On this clonotype: A much larger clone sits a single nucleotide away, making a read error possible. The chain is built from TRBV12-3 or TRBV12-4 and TRBJ2-7; 7 bases fit TRBD2. The CDR3 covers 17 residues. DNA of the CDR3: TGTGCCAGCAGTTCAAGCTTATCCGGGACTAACCTATACGAGAAGTACTTC. It translates to CASSSSLSGTNLYEKYF.

This clonotype occurred a few times. The chain uses TRBV9 and TRBJ2-4, with 7 positions matching TRBD1. The junction had 13 bases not matched to a gene; V was cut back by 4 bases and J by 0 bases. The CDR3 is made up of 18 amino acids. Germline CDR1 is SGDLS and CDR2 is YYNGEE. The DNA for the CDR3 is TGTGCCAGCAGCACCGGGACAGACCAGACACTAGCCAAAAACATTCAGTACTTC. The encoded protein is CASSTGTDQTLAKNIQYF.

In this sample, this clonotype turned up a few times. The chain combines TRBV20-1 with TRBJ1-2; the D gene is possibly TRBD1 (6 bases). V gave up 0 bases and J gave up 6 bases, with 17 bases separating them. Germline V gene data show CDR1 as DFQATT and CDR2 as SNEGSKA (reference sequence). The CDR3 covers 15 residues. CDR3: CSARDGGWGLDGYTF. The DNA of the CDR3 is TGCAGTGCTAGAGATGGGGGCTGGGGTTTGGATGGCTACACCTTC.

This clonotype turned up a few times. The chain combines TRBV19 with TRBJ1-2; TRBD1 aligns across 7 bases. CDR1 and CDR2 from the germline V gene are LNHDA and SQIVND (reference sequence). With 4 bases clipped from V and 8 bases from J, the junction kept 7 bases outside the gene matches. The CDR3 is 13 amino acids. Here the CDR3 reads CASSTRQGDGYTF. The DNA of the CDR3 is TGTGCCAGTAGTACTCGACAGGGCGACGGCTACACCTTC.

The rearrangement links TRBV6-1 to TRBJ1-6; D is possibly TRBD1 (5 bases). CDR3 length: 17 amino acids. Per the germline V gene, CDR1 is MNHNS and CDR2 is SASEGT. Trimming removed 5 bases at V and 9 bases at J, with 23 bases between. Here the CDR3 reads CASSPRGLDAGGSPLHF. CDR3 in DNA: TGTGCCAGCAGTCCGCGAGGGTTGGACGCCGGGGGTTCACCCCTCCACTTT.

The chain links TRBV5-1 to TRBJ2-5, with TRBD1 as a possible D gene (5 bases). Germline V gene data show CDR1 as SGHRS and CDR2 as YFSETQ. The CDR3 loop spans 14 amino acids. V was cut by 3 bases and J by 3 bases, with 12 bases left in between. The CDR3 here is CASSSTWGEETQYF. The CDR3 DNA reads as TGCGCCAGCAGCTCCACATGGGGCGAAGAGACCCAGTACTTC.

The chain couples TRBV5-5 to TRBJ1-6; D is unclear. This CDR3 is built from 15 residues. Germline values: CDR1 SGHKS, CDR2 YYEKEE (reference sequence). The V end was cut by 0 bases, the J end by 13 bases, with 17 bases between. The CDR3: CASSLAPAATYPLHF. The CDR3 DNA follows: TGTGCCAGCAGCTTGGCCCCGGCAGCCACCTATCCCCTCCACTTT.

The chain links TRBV20-1 to TRBJ1-6; possible D gene TRBD1, 5 bases. V was shortened by 4 bases and J by 0 bases, with 10 bases between the two germline ends. CDR1 and CDR2 (germline): DFQATT, SNEGSKA (reference sequence). CDR3 size: 15 residues. CDR3 region: CSAITGSSYNSPLHF. The CDR3 DNA follows: TGCAGTGCTATAACAGGCAGCTCCTATAATTCACCCCTCCACTTT.